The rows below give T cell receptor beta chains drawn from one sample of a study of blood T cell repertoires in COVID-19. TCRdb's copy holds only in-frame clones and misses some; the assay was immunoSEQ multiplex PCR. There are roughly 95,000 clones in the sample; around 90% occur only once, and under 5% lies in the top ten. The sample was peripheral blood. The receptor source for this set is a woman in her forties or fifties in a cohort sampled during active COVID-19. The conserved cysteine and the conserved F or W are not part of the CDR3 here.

ASRSGGETDTQY | TRBV6-5
ASSPRQAPLIYGYT | TRBV2
ASRLERLAGETDTQY | TRBV2
ASSLAQGKGEKLF | TRBV11-3
ASSQSPGQGIFYEQY | TRBV4-1
ASSIGEASSYEQY | TRBV7-3
ASSYLQGIYGYT | TRBV6-5
ASSERRQDLVRLF | TRBV2
ASSKGLAANTDTQY | TRBV9
ASSFSDSRANYGYT | TRBV7-9
ASSPPLGGPSYEQY | TRBV18
ASSPSLSSYNEQF | TRBV3-1/TRBV3-2
ASSLNTGELF | TRBV9
ASSVGQFSYEQY | TRBV9
ASLSHARETQY | TRBV7-9
ASSPIPRGHNEQF | TRBV5-8
ASSEGQFSYEQY | TRBV6-1
ASSHLGTGVGTDTQY | TRBV25-1
ASSPPGQGSGYT | TRBV18
AWRARTTYEQY | TRBV30
ASSVRDRGPDEQY | TRBV4-1
ASSESGQGETQY | TRBV25-1
ASSEQQNTEAF | TRBV6-1
ASSDEQDLTDTQY | TRBV6-1
ASSLSDSGANVLT | TRBV7-3
ASSQGIRGGYYNEQF | TRBV21-1
ASSRGSQETQY | TRBV7-2
ASSIGFRGLANEKLF | TRBV19
ASSYDRYSGNTIY | TRBV6-5
ASSDGGGATFEQF | TRBV6-4
ASSSTSGPSDEQY | TRBV7-7
ASSLDAGAQDEQF | TRBV7-7
ASTGQGNYGYT | TRBV5-4
ASSYPGQGGGETQY | TRBV6-6
ASSAGGEFGNTIY | TRBV6-5
ASSQGDYYGYT | TRBV3-1/TRBV3-2
ASSQDQTAWPQH | TRBV3-1/TRBV3-2
ASSFRGGTGTNEKLF | TRBV28
ASSLSGGNQPQH | TRBV6-6
ASNRLAGATGELF | TRBV19
AWSLRGGSNLGTDTQY | TRBV30
ASSPRPTGMSNSPLH | TRBV5-1
ATSDIGGDEQF | TRBV24-1
ASGLVKHSSSYNSPLH | TRBV12-5
ASSRQGANYGYT | TRBV3-1/TRBV3-2
ASSAHQAGTGNTIY | TRBV9
ASSFQVHNEQF | TRBV12-3/TRBV12-4
ASRKYRGSGNTIY | TRBV6-5
ASSTGDNEAF | TRBV6-5
ASSEPGTGNNNEQF | TRBV9
ASAPRIRTEASSGNTIY | TRBV12-5